The 21 T cell receptor beta chains presented below share a single source sample, sequenced in a study of CD8 T cells in Susac syndrome (dated by TCRdb to between 2018 and 2020). Library generation was performed with the immunoSEQ multiplex PCR assay. RNA was extracted with the RNeasy kit and about 0.45 to 1 ug was reverse transcribed using random hexamers. In-frame beta chains were kept once TCRdb had trimmed the public reads at Q25 with fastp and called clones with MiXCR. Rows with one shared CDR3 protein collapse into an entry with the most common genes and DNA. Within this sample are roughly 190,000 distinct CDR3 sequences, with 95% of them counted one time only. The top ten clones comprise approximately 0.16% of the sample. The sequencing input was CD8+ T cells from PBMCs. The source is a human donor with Susac syndrome.

The V gene is TRBV20-1, the J gene TRBJ2-5; no definite D call. V shed 3 bases and J shed 5 bases, with 13 bases lying between them. Germline loops: CDR1 DFQATT, CDR2 SNEGSKA (reference sequence). The CDR3 has 13 residues. The CDR3 bases are TGCAGTGCTAGTGACGTTCCCGCCGAGACCCAGTACTTC. Translating it yields CSASDVPAETQYF.

The chain recombines TRBV24-1 with TRBJ2-1, with D possibly matching TRBD1 (6 bases). V lost 5 bases, J lost 8 bases, and 21 bases lay in between. In germline, CDR1 is KGHDR, CDR2 SFDVKD. The CDR3 is 16 amino acids. The DNA for the CDR3 is TGTGCCACCAGTGGATGGACAGAGCTGGCACGGGATGAGCAGTTCTTC. Protein sequence: CATSGWTELARDEQFF.

This rearrangement joins TRBV9 to TRBJ1-4, with D perhaps matching TRBD1 (5 bases). V lost 2 bases to trimming and J lost 8 bases, with 10 bases between them. Germline V gene sequence: CDR1 SGDLS, CDR2 YYNGEE. CDR3 length: 13 amino acids. The CDR3 coding sequence is TGTGCCAGCAGCGTTGGGGGTGCGGAAAAACTGTTTTTT. The encoded protein is CASSVGGAEKLFF. The full variable domain, with the rest looked up from reference TRBV9 and TRBJ1-4, is DSGVTQTPKHLITATGQRVTLRCSPRSGDLSVYWYQQSLDQGLQFLIQYYNGEERAKGNILERFSAQQFPDLHSELNLSSLELGDSALYFCASSVGGAEKLFFGSGTQLSVL.

This chain links TRBV5-1 with TRBJ2-5; 10 bases are a match to TRBD1. Trimming at V came to 6 bases and at J to 2 bases, leaving 10 bases not matched to a gene. Germline V gives CDR1 SGHRS, CDR2 YFSETQ. CDR3 length: 16 amino acids. Here the CDR3 reads CASKGRDRGYQETQYF. As DNA, the CDR3 is TGCGCCAGCAAGGGGAGGGACAGGGGCTATCAAGAGACCCAGTACTTC.

This rearrangement joins TRBV7-3 to TRBJ2-1, with TRBD2 matching 11 bases. CDR1 SGHTA and CDR2 FQGTGA come from the germline V gene. Germline trimming cut 5 bases from V and 7 bases from J; bases unmatched to any gene: 7. This CDR3 spans 15 amino acids. The CDR3, as DNA: TGTGCCAGCAGCCCGGGACTAGCGGCTTATAATGAGCAGTTCTTC. Amino acids: CASSPGLAAYNEQFF.

This clonotype was observed a single time. The rearrangement joins TRBV21-1 to TRBJ2-7; the table's TRBD1 call for D was not verified on the DNA. TRBV21-1 is an annotated pseudogene. The CDR3 loop spans 16 amino acids. The CDR3 loop reads CASSKTPGDRDAEQYF. CDR3 nucleotides: TGTGCCAGCAGCAAAACTCCTGGGGACAGGGATGCCGAGCAGTACTTC.

This sequence joins TRBV7-2 and TRBJ1-2; 9 bases align to TRBD1. CDR3 length: 15 amino acids. V trimming: 5 bases; J trimming: 4 bases; junction bases outside the gene matches: 8. Germline loops: CDR1 SGHTA, CDR2 FQGNSA. CDR3 residues: CASSQFGTGIYGYTF. The DNA of the CDR3 is TGTGCCAGCAGCCAGTTCGGGACAGGGATCTATGGCTACACCTTC.

The chain combines TRBV6-6 with TRBJ2-7, with 12 bases fitting TRBD1. J lost 7 bases, V lost 2 bases, and 6 bases had no gene match. The CDR3 is made up of 15 amino acids. CDR1 and CDR2 (germline): MNHNY, SVGAGI (reference sequence). The CDR3 spells CASSYQGQGAREQYF. In nucleotides, the CDR3 is TGTGCCAGCAGTTACCAGGGACAGGGGGCGAGGGAGCAGTACTTC.

Here the CDR3 reads CASSVTGISSYEQYF. As DNA, the CDR3 is TGTGCCAGCAGCGTCACCGGGATTTCTAGCTACGAGCAGTACTTC. This sequence joins TRBV7-8 and TRBJ2-7; a possible D gene is TRBD2 (5 bases). The CDR3 totals 15 residues. Trimming pared 5 bases from V and 3 bases from J, leaving 17 bases between. Germline V gene sequence: CDR1 SGHVS, CDR2 FQNEAQ.

V gene TRBV18 combines with J gene TRBJ1-1; 8 bases align to TRBD1. CDR1 and CDR2 (germline): KGHSH, LQKENI. V trimming: 2 bases; J trimming: 5 bases; junction bases outside the gene matches: 10. CDR3 size: 16 residues. The DNA of the CDR3 is TGTGCCAGCTCACCAGAAGCTGGACAGGGTAGGACTGAAGCTTTCTTT. It translates to CASSPEAGQGRTEAFF.

This chain uses TRBV20-1 with TRBJ1-2, with a weak D call TRBD1 (6 bases). The CDR3 is 12 amino acids. V was clipped by 5 bases and J by 4 bases, with 11 bases between them. Per germline, CDR1 DFQATT and CDR2 SNEGSKA (reference sequence). The CDR3 DNA is TGCAGTGCTTACAGGGAGGGCTATGGCTACACCTTC. This translates into CSAYREGYGYTF.

This CDR3 is CASTFLTGLAKNIQYF. DNA of the CDR3: TGTGCCAGCACCTTTTTAACAGGTCTAGCCAAAAACATTCAGTACTTC. This chain uses TRBV5-6 with TRBJ2-4; D is perhaps TRBD1 (5 bases). The V gene lost 6 bases and the J gene lost 0 bases, with 16 bases spanning the gap. Germline CDR1 is SGHDT and CDR2 is YYEEEE. The CDR3 loop spans 16 amino acids. The full variable domain, rest sourced from reference TRBV5-6 and TRBJ2-4, is DAGVTQSPTHLIKTRGQQVTLRCSPKSGHDTVSWYQQALGQGPQFIFQYYEEEERQRGNFPDRFSGHQFPNYSSELNVNALLLGDSALYLCASTFLTGLAKNIQYFGAGTRLSVL.

V usage is TRBV2 and J usage is TRBJ1-1; possible D gene TRBD1, 6 bases. The CDR3 spans 12 residues. Trimming left V 3 bases short and J 8 bases short, with 10 bases between. Germline V gives CDR1 SNHLY, CDR2 FYNNEI. CDR3 region: CASSESGTEAFF. The CDR3, as DNA: TGTGCCAGCAGTGAGTCCGGGACAGAAGCTTTCTTT.

This chain connects TRBV28 to TRBJ2-5; D not certain. This CDR3 spans 14 amino acids. Trimming removed 2 bases from V and 4 bases from J, with 11 bases in between. Germline V gives CDR1 MDHEN, CDR2 SYDVKM. This chain's CDR3 is CASSLRQVRETQYF. The CDR3 nucleotides read TGTGCCAGCAGTTTAAGGCAGGTCCGAGAGACCCAGTACTTC.

The chain couples TRBV7-2 to TRBJ2-3, with 7 nucleotides matching TRBD2. The CDR3 consists of 15 residues. V gave up 1 base and J gave up 3 bases; unmatched junction bases: 4. Germline V gene lookup returns CDR1 SGHTA and CDR2 FQGNSA. The CDR3 nucleotides read TGTGCCAGCAGCTTAGGTTGGACTAGGACAGATACGCAGTATTTT. As protein: CASSLGWTRTDTQYF.

The CDR3 region is CASSSPRYGGNTEAFF. CDR3 nucleotides: TGTGCCAGCAGCTCGCCTAGGTATGGTGGGAACACTGAAGCTTTCTTT. This sequence joins TRBV7-9 and TRBJ1-1; D remains ambiguous. V lost 4 bases and J 1 base, leaving 16 bases between the germline ends. CDR3 length: 16 amino acids. CDR1 and CDR2 (germline): SEHNR, FQNEAQ (reference sequence).

V gene TRBV30 combines with J gene TRBJ2-1; the match to TRBD2 covers 7 bases. Trimming removed 3 bases from V and 4 bases from J; junction bases left unmatched: 3. Germline CDR1 GTSNPN, CDR2 SVGIG (reference sequence). The CDR3 spans 13 residues. The CDR3 here is CAWRSGGYNEQFF. DNA of the CDR3: TGTGCCTGGAGATCCGGGGGGTACAATGAGCAGTTCTTC.

This clonotype was seen just once. This chain uses TRBV19 with TRBJ1-1, with 8 bases lining up with TRBD1. J lost 0 bases, V lost 6 bases, and 9 bases had no gene match. The germline V gene has CDR1 LNHDA and CDR2 SQIVND (reference sequence). The CDR3 covers 16 residues. The CDR3 is CASSWTDRGVNTEAFF. Written as DNA, the CDR3 is TGTGCCAGTAGCTGGACCGACAGGGGAGTGAACACTGAAGCTTTCTTT.

This chain joins TRBV18 and TRBJ1-5, with D unresolved. CDR3 length: 12 amino acids. Germline CDR1 reads KGHSH; CDR2 reads LQKENI. Between the trimmed V and J ends, which lost 4 bases and 10 bases, there was a span of 11 bases. The CDR3 nucleotides read TGTGCCAGCTCACTCACCGGCGACCCCCAGCATTTT. As protein: CASSLTGDPQHF.

V and J are TRBV4-1 and TRBJ2-7; 7 bases align to TRBD1. After removal of 4 bases from V and 3 bases from J, the junction contained 6 bases not matched to a gene. Germline assignment: CDR1 MGHRA and CDR2 YSYEKL. This CDR3 contains 14 residues. This CDR3 reads CASSLVRDSYEQYF. The CDR3 DNA sequence: TGCGCCAGCAGCCTCGTCCGGGACAGCTACGAGCAGTACTTC.

This clonotype has only one observation. The chain links TRBV2 to TRBJ2-7; no reliable D call. The CDR3 totals 15 residues. V was shortened by 7 bases and J by 1 base, with 17 bases between the two germline ends. CDR1 SNHLY and CDR2 FYNNEI come from the germline V gene. The CDR3: CASMPSAGYSYEQYF. The CDR3 nucleotides are TGTGCCAGCATGCCCTCGGCTGGTTATTCCTACGAGCAGTACTTC. Full variable domain (rest looked up from reference TRBV2 and TRBJ2-7): EPEVTQTPSHQVTQMGQEVILRCVPISNHLYFYWYRQILGQKVEFLVSFYNNEISEKSEIFDDQFSVERPDGSNFTLKIRSTKLEDSAMYFCASMPSAGYSYEQYFGPGTRLTVT.